This TCR beta chain was identified during a study of T cells in Graves' hyperthyroidism and ophthalmopathy. Looked up from germline, CDR1 is MDHEN and CDR2 is SYDVKM. The CDR3 extends over 15 amino acids. V was cut by 6 bases and J by 8 bases, with 20 bases left in between. Amplification targeted TCR beta CDR3 regions from RNA transcripts. A first-round RT-PCR of the TCR CDR3 used the HTBI primer set. A single record per CDR3 protein comes from TCRdb applying MiXCR to the multiplex PCR reads. The sample comprises a few hundred thousand distinct CDR3 sequences, roughly 13% of which are singletons, and 34% rests with the top ten. This clonotype was seen repeatedly, ten times or more.

Sequenced input: blood. This chain links TRBV28 with TRBJ1-5, with D possibly TRBD1 on 6 matching bases. The receptor's source is a woman in her 40s with Graves' ophthalmopathy. In DNA form, the CDR3 reads TGTGCCAGCAGAACGACAGGAGGCTCTATCAAGCCCCAGCATTTT. Amino acids: CASRTTGGSIKPQHF.